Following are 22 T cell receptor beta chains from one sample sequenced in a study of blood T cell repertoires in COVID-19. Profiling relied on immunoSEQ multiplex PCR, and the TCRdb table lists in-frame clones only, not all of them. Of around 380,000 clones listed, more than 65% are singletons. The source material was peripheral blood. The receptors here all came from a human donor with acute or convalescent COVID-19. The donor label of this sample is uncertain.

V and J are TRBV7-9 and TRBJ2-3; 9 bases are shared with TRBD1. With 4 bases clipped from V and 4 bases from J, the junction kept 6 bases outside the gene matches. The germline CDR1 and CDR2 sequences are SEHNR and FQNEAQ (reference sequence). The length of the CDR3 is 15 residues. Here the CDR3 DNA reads TGTGCCAGCAGCTCAACGGGACAGGGTTCAGATACGCAGTATTTT. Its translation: CASSSTGQGSDTQYF. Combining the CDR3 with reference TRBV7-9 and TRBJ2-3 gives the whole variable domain DTGVSQNPRHKITKRGQNVTFRCDPISEHNRLYWYRQTLGQGPEFLTYFQNEAQLEKSRLLSDRFSAERPKGSFSTLEIQRTEQGDSAMYLCASSSTGQGSDTQYFGPGTRLTVL.

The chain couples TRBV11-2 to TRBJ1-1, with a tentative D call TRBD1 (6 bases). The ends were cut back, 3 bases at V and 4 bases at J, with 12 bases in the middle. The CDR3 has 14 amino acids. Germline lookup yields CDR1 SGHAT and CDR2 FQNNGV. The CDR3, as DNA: TGTGCCAGCAGCTTGACACCCAGGGGCACTGAAGCTTTCTTT. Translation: CASSLTPRGTEAFF.

CDR3 DNA sequence: TGTGCCACCCAGGGGGTCCACGAGCAGTACTTC. This encodes CATQGVHEQYF. The chain is built from TRBV6-5 and TRBJ2-7; 7 bases map to TRBD1. The CDR3 runs to 11 residues. Germline V gene lookup returns CDR1 MNHEY and CDR2 SVGAGI. Germline trimming cut 10 bases from V and 5 bases from J; bases unmatched to any gene: 5.

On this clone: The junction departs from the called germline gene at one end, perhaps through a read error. The CDR3 DNA is TGTGCCAGCAGACAAGGAGGGGGCGCTGAAGCTTTCTTT. Protein sequence: CASRQGGGAEAFF. The chain recombines TRBV3-1 (or the pseudogene TRBV3-2) with TRBJ1-1; 7 nucleotides agree with TRBD1. The length of the CDR3 is 13 residues. Germline CDR1 reads LGHDT; CDR2 reads YNNKEL (reference sequence).

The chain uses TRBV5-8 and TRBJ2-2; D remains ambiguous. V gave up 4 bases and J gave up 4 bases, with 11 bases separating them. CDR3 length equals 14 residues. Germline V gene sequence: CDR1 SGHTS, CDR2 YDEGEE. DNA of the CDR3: TGTGCCAGCAGCCTTACCACGCGCACCGGGGAGCTGTTTTTT. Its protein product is CASSLTTRTGELFF.

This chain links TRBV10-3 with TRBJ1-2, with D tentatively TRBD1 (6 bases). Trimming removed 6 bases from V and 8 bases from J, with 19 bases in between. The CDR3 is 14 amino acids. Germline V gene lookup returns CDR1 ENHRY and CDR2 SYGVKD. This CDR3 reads CAISSGGHLYGYTF. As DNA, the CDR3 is TGTGCCATCAGCTCCGGGGGGCATCTTTACGGCTACACCTTC.

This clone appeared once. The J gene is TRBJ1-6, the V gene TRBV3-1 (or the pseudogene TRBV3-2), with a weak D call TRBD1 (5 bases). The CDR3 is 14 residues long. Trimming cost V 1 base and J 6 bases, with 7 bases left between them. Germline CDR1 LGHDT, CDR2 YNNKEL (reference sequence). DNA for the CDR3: TGTGCCAGCAGCCAAGGACAGACTAATTCACCCCTCCACTTT. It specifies CASSQGQTNSPLHF.

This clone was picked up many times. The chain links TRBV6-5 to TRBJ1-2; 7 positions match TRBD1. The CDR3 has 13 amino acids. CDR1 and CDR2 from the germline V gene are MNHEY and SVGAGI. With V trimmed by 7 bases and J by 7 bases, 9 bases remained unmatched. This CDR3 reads CASKGQVGIGYTF. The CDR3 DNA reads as TGTGCCAGCAAAGGACAGGTCGGCATTGGCTACACCTTC.

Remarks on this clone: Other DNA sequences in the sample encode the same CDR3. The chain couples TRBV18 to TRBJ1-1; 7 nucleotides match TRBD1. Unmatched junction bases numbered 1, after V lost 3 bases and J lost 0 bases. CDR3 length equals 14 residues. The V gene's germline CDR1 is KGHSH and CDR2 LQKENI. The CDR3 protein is CASSPDRVNTEAFF. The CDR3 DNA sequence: TGTGCCAGCTCACCCGACAGGGTGAACACTGAAGCTTTCTTT.

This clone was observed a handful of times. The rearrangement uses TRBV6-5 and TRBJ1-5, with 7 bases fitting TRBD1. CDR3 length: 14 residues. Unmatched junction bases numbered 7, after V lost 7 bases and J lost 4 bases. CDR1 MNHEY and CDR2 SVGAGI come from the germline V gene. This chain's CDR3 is CASKKGAGNQPQHF. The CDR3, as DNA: TGTGCCAGCAAAAAGGGGGCGGGGAATCAGCCCCAGCATTTT.

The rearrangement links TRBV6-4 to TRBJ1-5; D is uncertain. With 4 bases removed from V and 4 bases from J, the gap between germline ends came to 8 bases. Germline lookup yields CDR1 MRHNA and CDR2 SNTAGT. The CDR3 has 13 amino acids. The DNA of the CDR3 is TGTGCCAGCAGTGCGCAGGCTAATCAGCCCCAGCATTTT. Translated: CASSAQANQPQHF.

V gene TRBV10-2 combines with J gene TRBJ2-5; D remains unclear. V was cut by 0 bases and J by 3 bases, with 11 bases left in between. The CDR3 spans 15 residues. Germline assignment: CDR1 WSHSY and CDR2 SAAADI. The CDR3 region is CASSESKQIKETQYF. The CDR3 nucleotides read TGCGCCAGCAGTGAGTCGAAACAAATCAAAGAGACCCAGTACTTC.

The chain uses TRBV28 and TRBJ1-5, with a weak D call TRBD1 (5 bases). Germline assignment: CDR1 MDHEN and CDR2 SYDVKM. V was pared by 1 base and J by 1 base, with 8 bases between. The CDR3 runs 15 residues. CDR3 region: CASSLLEGSNQPQHF. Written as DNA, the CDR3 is TGTGCCAGCAGTTTATTGGAGGGGAGCAATCAGCCCCAGCATTTT.

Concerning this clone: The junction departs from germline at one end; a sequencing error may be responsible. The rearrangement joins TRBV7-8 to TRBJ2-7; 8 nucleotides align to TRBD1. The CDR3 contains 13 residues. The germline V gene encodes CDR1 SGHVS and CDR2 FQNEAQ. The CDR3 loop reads CASSLDRGYEQYF. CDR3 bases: TGTGCCAGCAGTTTAGACAGGGGATACGAGCAGTACTTC.

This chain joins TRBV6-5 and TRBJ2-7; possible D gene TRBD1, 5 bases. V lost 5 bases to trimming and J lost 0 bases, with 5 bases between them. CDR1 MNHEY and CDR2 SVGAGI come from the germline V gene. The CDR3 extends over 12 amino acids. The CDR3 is CASSTGSYEQYF. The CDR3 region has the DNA TGTGCCAGCAGTACAGGCTCCTACGAGCAGTACTTC.

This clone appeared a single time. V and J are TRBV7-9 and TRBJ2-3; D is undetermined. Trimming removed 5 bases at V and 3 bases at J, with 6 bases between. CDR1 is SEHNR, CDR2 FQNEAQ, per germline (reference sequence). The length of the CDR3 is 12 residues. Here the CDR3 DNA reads TGTGCCAGCAGCCTCGGTACAGATACGCAGTATTTT. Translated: CASSLGTDTQYF. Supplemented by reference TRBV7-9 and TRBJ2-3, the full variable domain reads DTGVSQNPRHKITKRGQNVTFRCDPISEHNRLYWYRQTLGQGPEFLTYFQNEAQLEKSRLLSDRFSAERPKGSFSTLEIQRTEQGDSAMYLCASSLGTDTQYFGPGTRLTVL.

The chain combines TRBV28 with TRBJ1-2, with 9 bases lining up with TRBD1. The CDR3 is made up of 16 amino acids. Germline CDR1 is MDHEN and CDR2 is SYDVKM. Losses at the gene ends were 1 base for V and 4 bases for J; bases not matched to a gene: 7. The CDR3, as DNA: TGTGCCAGCAGTTTATTCCCCAGGACAGGGGCCTATGGCTACACCTTC. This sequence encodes CASSLFPRTGAYGYTF.

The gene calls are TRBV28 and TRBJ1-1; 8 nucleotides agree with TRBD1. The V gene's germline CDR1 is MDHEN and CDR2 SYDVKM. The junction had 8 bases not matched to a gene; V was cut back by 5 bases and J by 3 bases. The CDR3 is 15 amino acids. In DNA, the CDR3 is TGTGCCAGCAGTCAAACGGGACAGGCGGACACTGAAGCTTTCTTT. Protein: CASSQTGQADTEAFF.

This CDR3 reads CASSSLNVYYGYTF. In nucleotides, the CDR3 is TGTGCCAGCTCTAGCCTTAATGTCTACTATGGCTACACCTTC. This chain joins TRBV28 and TRBJ1-2; D remains ambiguous. The CDR3 is made up of 14 amino acids. V shed 8 bases and J shed 3 bases, with 16 bases lying between them. CDR1 is MDHEN and CDR2 is SYDVKM in the germline V gene.

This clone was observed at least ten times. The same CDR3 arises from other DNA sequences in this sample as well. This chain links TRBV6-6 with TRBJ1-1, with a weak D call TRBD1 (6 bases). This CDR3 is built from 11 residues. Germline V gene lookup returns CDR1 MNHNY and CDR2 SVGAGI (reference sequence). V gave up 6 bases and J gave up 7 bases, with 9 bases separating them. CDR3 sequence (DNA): TGTGCCAGCAGAGGGGGGGTTGAAGCTTTCTTT. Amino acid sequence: CASRGGVEAFF.

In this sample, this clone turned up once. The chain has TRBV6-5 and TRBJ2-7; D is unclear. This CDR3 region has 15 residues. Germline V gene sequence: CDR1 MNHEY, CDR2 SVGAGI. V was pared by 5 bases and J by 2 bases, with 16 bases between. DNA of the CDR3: TGTGCCAGCAGTCCCTACCCAATCCCTACCTACGAGCAGTACTTC. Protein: CASSPYPIPTYEQYF.

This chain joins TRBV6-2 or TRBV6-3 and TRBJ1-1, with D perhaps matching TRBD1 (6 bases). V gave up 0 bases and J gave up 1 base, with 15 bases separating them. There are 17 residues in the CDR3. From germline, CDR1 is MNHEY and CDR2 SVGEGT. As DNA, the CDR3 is TGTGCCAGCAGTTACTCGGGGGCACTTAAGTGGAACACTGAAGCTTTCTTT. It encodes CASSYSGALKWNTEAFF.